The 13 T cell receptor beta chains in this list originate from one sample, sequenced in a study of T cell responses to AZD1222 COVID-19 vaccine. Profiling relied on immunoSEQ multiplex PCR, and the TCRdb table lists in-frame clones only, not all of them. Among 150,000 or so clones listed, 90% to 95% were seen once. The sequencing here drew on peripheral blood, taken on day 0 of AZD1222 vaccination. The receptors stem from an adult in good health.

The chain has TRBV5-6 and TRBJ2-1; D is perhaps TRBD2 (5 bases). Germline V lookup: CDR1 SGHDT, CDR2 YYEEEE. The length of the CDR3 is 12 residues. The V and J ends lost 0 bases and 8 bases respectively, with 6 bases between them. The CDR3 region has the DNA TGTGCCAGCAGCTTGGGGGGAGATGAGCAGTTCTTC. Encoded protein: CASSLGGDEQFF. The full variable domain, its missing parts supplied by reference TRBV5-6 and TRBJ2-1, is DAGVTQSPTHLIKTRGQQVTLRCSPKSGHDTVSWYQQALGQGPQFIFQYYEEEERQRGNFPDRFSGHQFPNYSSELNVNALLLGDSALYLCASSLGGDEQFFGPGTRLTVL.

CDR3 sequence (DNA): TGTGCCACCTCCCGGGGCACAGGTGACGGCTACACCTTC. This gives the protein CATSRGTGDGYTF. V and J are TRBV18 and TRBJ1-2, with D perhaps matching TRBD1 (5 bases). Germline V gives CDR1 KGHSH, CDR2 LQKENI. Trimming shortened V by 10 bases and J by 8 bases, and 20 bases separated the two germline ends. There are 13 residues in the CDR3.

This chain joins TRBV9 and TRBJ2-1, with D perhaps matching TRBD1 (5 bases). Germline-derived CDR1 and CDR2 are SGDLS and YYNGEE. The V and J ends lost 0 bases and 7 bases respectively, with 14 bases between them. The CDR3 is 15 residues long. The CDR3 reads CASSVDLGLNNEQFF. DNA for the CDR3: TGTGCCAGCAGCGTAGACCTGGGGCTCAATAATGAGCAGTTCTTC.

This chain connects TRBV5-1 to TRBJ1-1; D might be TRBD1 (5 bases). V was clipped by 0 bases and J by 3 bases, with 9 bases between them. Germline V gene lookup returns CDR1 SGHRS and CDR2 YFSETQ. The CDR3 extends over 14 amino acids. The CDR3 coding sequence is TGCGCCAGCAGCTTGGAGGGGATGTACACTGAAGCTTTCTTT. It translates to CASSLEGMYTEAFF.

The count of this clone is one. The chain joins TRBV6-5 to TRBJ1-2; 9 bases are shared with TRBD1. Germline CDR1 MNHEY, CDR2 SVGAGI. CDR3 length equals 14 residues. The junction had 4 bases not matched to a gene; V was cut back by 5 bases and J by 3 bases. The CDR3 here is CASSTGQGHYGYTF. CDR3 bases: TGTGCCAGCAGTACCGGACAGGGGCACTATGGCTACACCTTC.

The chain combines TRBV29-1 with TRBJ1-4; weak D call: TRBD1 (5 bases). The CDR3 length is 13 residues. V shed 4 bases and J shed 4 bases, with 10 bases lying between them. CDR1 SQVTM and CDR2 ANQGSEA come from the germline V gene. The CDR3 is CSVVGQVNEKLFF. Written as DNA, the CDR3 is TGCAGCGTTGTGGGGCAGGTTAATGAAAAACTGTTTTTT.

This clone was observed a handful of times. The gene calls are TRBV7-2 and TRBJ2-7, with TRBD1 identical over 10 bases. J gave up 4 bases and V 5 bases, and 5 bases lay outside the gene matches. Germline V gene sequence: CDR1 SGHTA, CDR2 FQGNSA. The CDR3 contains 14 residues. CDR3 coding DNA: TGTGCCAGCAGCGTGGGACAGGGGAAATACGAGCAGTACTTC. It translates to CASSVGQGKYEQYF.

The chain recombines TRBV7-6 with TRBJ1-3, with TRBD1 as a possible D gene (5 bases). V shed 5 bases and J shed 0 bases, with 14 bases lying between them. CDR1 SGHVS and CDR2 FNYEAQ come from the germline V gene. This CDR3 spans 16 amino acids. The CDR3 sequence: CASSRTWGNSGNTIYF. CDR3 in DNA: TGTGCCAGCAGCCGAACATGGGGGAACTCTGGAAACACCATATATTTT.

The J gene is TRBJ2-5, the V gene TRBV5-1, with D perhaps matching TRBD1 (5 bases). The CDR3 runs 14 residues. Germline CDR1 reads SGHRS; CDR2 reads YFSETQ. V lost 0 bases to trimming and J lost 2 bases, with 8 bases between them. The CDR3 bases are TGCGCCAGCAGCTTGGGGGGCTCGCAAGAGACCCAGTACTTC. Encoded protein: CASSLGGSQETQYF.

This chain links TRBV6-4 with TRBJ1-4; 7 bases map to TRBD1. Germline CDR1 and CDR2: MRHNA and SNTAGT. The CDR3 extends over 15 amino acids. V dropped 6 bases and J dropped 7; count of bases not matched to a gene: 11. DNA for the CDR3: TGTGCCAGCAGGAGGAGCGACAGGGTTACTGAAAAACTGTTTTTT. This gives the protein CASRRSDRVTEKLFF.

The rearrangement links TRBV5-3 to TRBJ1-4; 7 nucleotides agree with TRBD1. TRBV5-3 has ORF status, its function being uncertain. The CDR3 sequence is 15 residues long. The V gene end was trimmed by 5 bases and the J gene end by 8 bases; junction bases not matched to a gene: 12. CDR3 bases: TGTGCCAGAAGAAGGGGCCCCGGGACAGTCGAAAAACTGTTTTTT. Translating gives CARRRGPGTVEKLFF.

V is TRBV7-8 and J is TRBJ2-1; 7 bases line up with TRBD1. V lost 1 base and J lost 10; bases outside the gene matches: 10. Germline V gene sequence: CDR1 SGHVS, CDR2 FQNEAQ. The CDR3 has 15 residues. CDR3 in DNA: TGTGCCAGCAGCTTAGTGTATGGAGCAGGGGGAGAGCAGTTCTTC. Its translation is CASSLVYGAGGEQFF.

V is TRBV11-2 and J is TRBJ2-5; D gene uncertain. V was shortened by 5 bases and J by 1 base, with 11 bases between the two germline ends. The germline V gene encodes CDR1 SGHAT and CDR2 FQNNGV. The CDR3 consists of 14 residues. CDR3 loop: CASSPFRLQETQYF. In nucleotides, the CDR3 is TGTGCCAGCAGCCCCTTCCGCCTCCAAGAGACCCAGTACTTC.